The clone carrying this TCR beta chain is categorized as medium-sized. The data originate from a study of prognosis after radiotherapy for stage I lung cancer. Study at large: Enrolled patients were those with stage I non-small cell lung cancer, a group that was recruited between April 2018 and 2019.

The CDR3 sequence is 11 residues long. V shed 10 bases and J shed 8 bases, with 11 bases lying between them. Germline CDR1 and CDR2: MNHNS and SASEGT. Genomic DNA was subjected to two-round multiplex PCR for amplification of TCR beta CDR3. Amplification during the initial PCR round employed primers specific to each TRBV and TRBJ gene. TCRdb ran MiXCR on the multiplex PCR reads and lists one entry per CDR3 protein. The table shows 12,000 to 15,000 distinct CDR3 sequences, with 37% occurring only once. The sequencing here drew on PBMCs, taken before or after stereotactic body radiation therapy (not recorded which). The TCR originated in a donor aged 50 or older with non-small cell lung cancer. This sequence joins TRBV6-1 and TRBJ2-2; D call uncertain. In DNA form, the CDR3 reads TGTGCCACCTCCCTAGGGGGGGAGCTGTTTTTT. It specifies CATSLGGELFF.